This T cell receptor beta chain was observed in a study of monozygotic twins with inflammatory bowel disease. TCRdb re-analyzed the 5' RACE reads; it lists each CDR3 protein once, without DNA. Its table lists some 450,000 distinct CDR3 sequences. The CDR3 sequence is 14 residues long. CDR1 MNHEY and CDR2 SMNVEV come from the germline V gene (reference sequence). This chain uses TRBV27 with TRBJ1-1. This clonotype was sampled from a human donor with ulcerative colitis or Crohn's disease, or a healthy co-twin of an affected twin (not recorded which). Sequencing was done on a sample of blood. The CDR3: CASSPWAKNTEAFF.